These T cell receptor beta chains were read from a single sample in a study of CD8+CD57+ T cells in acquired aplastic anemia. MiXCR was run by TCRdb on the reads, yielding one entry per CDR3 protein. The repertoire includes under 200,000 distinct CDR3 sequences, under 55% of them detected once, and approximately 9.7% sits in the top ten. The sequenced sample was sorted CD4+, CD8+, or CD8+CD57+ T cells (not recorded which) from PBMCs. These receptors all come from a human donor with aplastic anemia. The CDR3 runs from the conserved cysteine through the conserved F or W. A D gene is named only where the DNA matches it firmly. Expanded clones are given a class, and other clones once, few, many or no size at all.

v_gene,abundance,d_gene,j_gene,CDR3nt,CDR3aa
TRBV11-2,many,TRBD1,TRBJ2-1,TGTGCCAGCAGCCCCGTGACAGGGGCGTACAATGAGCAGTTCTTC,CASSPVTGAYNEQFF
TRBV7-6,many,.,TRBJ1-6,TGTGCCAGCAGCTCGGCCTATAATTCACCCCTCCACTTT,CASSSAYNSPLHF
TRBV12-3/TRBV12-4,.,TRBD1,TRBJ2-1,TGTGCCAGCAGTCTCCCAACAGGGGGCGACAACAATGAGCAGTTCTTC,CASSLPTGGDNNEQFF
TRBV6-4,few,.,TRBJ1-6,TGTGCCAGCAGTGACTCGGGTTCACCCCTCCACTTT,CASSDSGSPLHF
TRBV30,many,.,TRBJ2-7,TGTGCCTGGAGTGTATTTCGGCGCTACGAGCAGTACTTC,CAWSVFRRYEQYF
TRBV10-3,many,TRBD1,TRBJ2-7,TGTGCCAGCTCCGGGACAGGAGCCTACGAGCAGTACTTC,CASSGTGAYEQYF
TRBV24-1,many,.,TRBJ2-7,TGTGCCACCAGTGACACTAGCCTGGGGGAGCAGTACTTC,CATSDTSLGEQYF
TRBV19,.,.,TRBJ1-2,TGTGCCAGTAGTATCAGGGGATATGGCTACACCTTC,CASSIRGYGYTF
TRBV2,once,TRBD1,TRBJ1-1,TGTGCCAGCAACGCAGGGGGAGACACTGAAGCTTTCTTT,CASNAGGDTEAFF
TRBV20-1,once,.,TRBJ1-2,TGCAGTGCTCCCCCCCCACACAACTATGGCTACACCTTC,CSAPPPHNYGYTF
TRBV6-5,.,TRBD1,TRBJ1-1,TGTGCCAGCAGATACAGGGGGGAGGAAAAAGCTTTCTTT,CASRYRGEEKAFF
TRBV7-2,.,.,TRBJ2-7,TGTGCCAGCAGCCTCGGCAGGGTGTACGAGCAGTACTTC,CASSLGRVYEQYF
TRBV10-3,.,.,TRBJ1-1,TGTGCCATCGGGGAGGACGGTAACACTGAAGCTTTCTTT,CAIGEDGNTEAFF
TRBV20-1,.,TRBD2,TRBJ2-5,TGCAGTGCTCCCCGGGCTAGCGGGAGCCAAGAGACCCAGTACTTC,CSAPRASGSQETQYF
TRBV7-2,.,TRBD1,TRBJ2-5,TGTGCCAGCAGCCCTCGGACAGGGGGCTTGGAGACCCAGTACTTC,CASSPRTGGLETQYF
TRBV12-5,.,TRBD2,TRBJ2-7,TGTGCTAGTGTTCCCCACCCTGGACTAGCGGTTGCCTACGAGCAGTACTTC,CASVPHPGLAVAYEQYF
TRBV20-1,few,TRBD1,TRBJ1-1,TGCAGTGCTAGTTGGGACAGAAGGAACACTGAAGCTTTCTTT,CSASWDRRNTEAFF